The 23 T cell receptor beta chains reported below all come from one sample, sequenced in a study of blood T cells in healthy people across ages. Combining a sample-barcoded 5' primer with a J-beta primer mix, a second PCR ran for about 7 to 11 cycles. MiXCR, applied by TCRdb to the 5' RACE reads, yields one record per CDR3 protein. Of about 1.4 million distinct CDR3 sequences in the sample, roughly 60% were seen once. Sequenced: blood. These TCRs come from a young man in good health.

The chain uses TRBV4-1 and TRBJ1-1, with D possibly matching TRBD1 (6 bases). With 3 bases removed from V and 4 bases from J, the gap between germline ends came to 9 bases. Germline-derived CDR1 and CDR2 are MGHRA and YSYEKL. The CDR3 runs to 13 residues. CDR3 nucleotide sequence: TGCGCCAGCAGCCACCTCAGGGGCACTGAAGCTTTCTTT. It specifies CASSHLRGTEAFF.

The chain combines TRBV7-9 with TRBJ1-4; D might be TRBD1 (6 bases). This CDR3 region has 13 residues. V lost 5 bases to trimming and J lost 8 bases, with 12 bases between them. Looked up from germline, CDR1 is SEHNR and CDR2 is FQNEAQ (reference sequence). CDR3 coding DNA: TGTGCCAGCAGCAGGGACATTGGGGAAAAACTGTTTTTT. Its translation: CASSRDIGEKLFF. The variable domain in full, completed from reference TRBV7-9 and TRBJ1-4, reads DTGVSQNPRHKITKRGQNVTFRCDPISEHNRLYWYRQTLGQGPEFLTYFQNEAQLEKSRLLSDRFSAERPKGSFSTLEIQRTEQGDSAMYLCASSRDIGEKLFFGSGTQLSVL.

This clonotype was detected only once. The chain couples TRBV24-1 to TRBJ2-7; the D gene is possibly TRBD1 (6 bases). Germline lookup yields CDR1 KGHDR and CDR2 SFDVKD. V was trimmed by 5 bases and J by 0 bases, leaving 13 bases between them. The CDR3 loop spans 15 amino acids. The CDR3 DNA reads TGTGCCACCAGTGCCCAGGGGACCCCCTCCTACGAGCAGTACTTC. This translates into CATSAQGTPSYEQYF.

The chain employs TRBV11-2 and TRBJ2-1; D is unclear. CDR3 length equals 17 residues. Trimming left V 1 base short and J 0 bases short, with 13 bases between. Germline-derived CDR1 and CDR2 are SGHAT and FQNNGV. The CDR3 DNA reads TGTGCCAGCAGCTTAGGAGAATGGGGAAGCTCCTACAATGAGCAGTTCTTC. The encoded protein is CASSLGEWGSSYNEQFF.

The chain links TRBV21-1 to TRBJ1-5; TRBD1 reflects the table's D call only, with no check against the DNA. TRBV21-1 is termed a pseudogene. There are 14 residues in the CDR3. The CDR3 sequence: CASRKDRENQPQHF. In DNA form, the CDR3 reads TGTGCCAGCCGAAAGGACAGGGAAAATCAGCCCCAGCATTTT.

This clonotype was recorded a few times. CDR3 DNA sequence: TGTGCCAGCAGTGTAGAAGCGGCGACATCCTCTGGGGCCAACGTCCTGACTTTC. It yields the protein CASSVEAATSSGANVLTF. The rearrangement links TRBV2 to TRBJ2-6, with D perhaps TRBD2 (5 bases). Trimming took 4 bases from V and 0 from J, leaving 16 bases between them. In germline, CDR1 is SNHLY, CDR2 FYNNEI. The CDR3 contains 18 residues.

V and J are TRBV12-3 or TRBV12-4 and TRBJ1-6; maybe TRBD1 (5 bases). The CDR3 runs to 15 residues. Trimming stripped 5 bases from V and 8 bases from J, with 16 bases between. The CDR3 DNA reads TGTGCCAGCAGTCACGACAGATTTTGGGATTCACCCCTCCACTTT. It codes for CASSHDRFWDSPLHF.

The CDR3 DNA sequence: TGTGCCAGCAGCTTAGGCAGGGGTCTATCCTACAATGAGCAGTTCTTC. Protein sequence: CASSLGRGLSYNEQFF. The V and J genes are TRBV11-2 and TRBJ2-1, with TRBD1 as a possible D gene (6 bases). The CDR3 sequence is 16 residues long. Germline CDR1 SGHAT, CDR2 FQNNGV. Deletions cut 1 base from V and 1 base from J, with 11 bases between. Supplemented by reference TRBV11-2 and TRBJ2-1, the full variable domain reads EAGVAQSPRYKIIEKRQSVAFWCNPISGHATLYWYQQILGQGPKLLIQFQNNGVVDDSQLPKDRFSAERLKGVDSTLKIQPAKLEDSAVYLCASSLGRGLSYNEQFFGPGTRLTVL.

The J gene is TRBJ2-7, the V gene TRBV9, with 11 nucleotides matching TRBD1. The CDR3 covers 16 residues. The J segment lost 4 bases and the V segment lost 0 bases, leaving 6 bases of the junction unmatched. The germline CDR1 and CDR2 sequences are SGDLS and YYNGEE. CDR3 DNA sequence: TGTGCCAGCAGCGTAGCTGGGACAGGGGGGTTTTACGAGCAGTACTTC. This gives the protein CASSVAGTGGFYEQYF.

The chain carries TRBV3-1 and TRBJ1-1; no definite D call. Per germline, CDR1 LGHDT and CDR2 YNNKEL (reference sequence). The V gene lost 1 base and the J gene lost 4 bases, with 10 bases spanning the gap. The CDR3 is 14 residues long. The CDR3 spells CASSQVESATEAFF. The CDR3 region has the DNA TGTGCCAGCAGCCAAGTGGAGTCGGCCACTGAAGCTTTCTTT.

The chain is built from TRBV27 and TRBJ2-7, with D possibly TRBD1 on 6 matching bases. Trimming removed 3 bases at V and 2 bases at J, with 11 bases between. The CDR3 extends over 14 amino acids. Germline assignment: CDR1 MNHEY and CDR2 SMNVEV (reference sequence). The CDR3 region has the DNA TGTGCCAGCAGTTTTGCAGGGGACACCTACGAGCAGTACTTC. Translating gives CASSFAGDTYEQYF.

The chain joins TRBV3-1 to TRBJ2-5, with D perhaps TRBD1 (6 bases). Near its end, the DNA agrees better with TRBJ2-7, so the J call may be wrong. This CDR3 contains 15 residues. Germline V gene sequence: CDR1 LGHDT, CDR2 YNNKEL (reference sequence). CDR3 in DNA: TGTGCCAGCAGCCAAGGCCGGGACATAGATTACGAGCAGTACTTC. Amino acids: CASSQGRDIDYEQYF.

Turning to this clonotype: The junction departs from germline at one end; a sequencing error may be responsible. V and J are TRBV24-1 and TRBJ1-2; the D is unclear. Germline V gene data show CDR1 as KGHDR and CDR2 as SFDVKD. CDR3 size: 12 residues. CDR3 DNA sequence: TGTGCCACCAGGGATTTTAATGGCGGCTACACCTTC. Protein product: CATRDFNGGYTF.

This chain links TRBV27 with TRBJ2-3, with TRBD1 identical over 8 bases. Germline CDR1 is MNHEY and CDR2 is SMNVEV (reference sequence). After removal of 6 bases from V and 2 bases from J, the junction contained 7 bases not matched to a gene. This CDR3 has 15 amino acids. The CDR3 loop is CASSTTGGVTDTQYF. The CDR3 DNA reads TGTGCCAGCAGCACTACAGGGGGTGTCACAGATACGCAGTATTTT.

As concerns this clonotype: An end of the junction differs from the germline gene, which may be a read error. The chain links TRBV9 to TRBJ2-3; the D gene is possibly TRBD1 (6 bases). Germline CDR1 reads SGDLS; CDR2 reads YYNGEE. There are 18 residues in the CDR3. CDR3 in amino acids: CAGSVAPSTGIATDTQYF. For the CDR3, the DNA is TGTGCCGGCAGCGTAGCCCCCTCGACAGGAATCGCCACAGATACGCAGTATTTT.

CDR3 region: CSARRDGGPHNEQFF. The CDR3 DNA sequence: TGCAGTGCTAGGCGCGATGGGGGCCCCCACAATGAGCAGTTCTTC. The chain uses TRBV20-1 and TRBJ2-1, with a possible D match to TRBD1 (6 bases). This CDR3 has 15 residues. Per the germline V gene, CDR1 is DFQATT and CDR2 is SNEGSKA (reference sequence). V was clipped by 3 bases and J by 5 bases, with 17 bases between them.

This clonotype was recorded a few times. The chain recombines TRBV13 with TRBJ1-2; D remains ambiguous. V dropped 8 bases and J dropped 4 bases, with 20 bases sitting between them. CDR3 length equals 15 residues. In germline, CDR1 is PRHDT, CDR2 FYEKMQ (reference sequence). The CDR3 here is CASGLEAQNTYGYTF. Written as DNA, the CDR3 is TGTGCCAGCGGACTGGAGGCCCAAAACACCTATGGCTACACCTTC.

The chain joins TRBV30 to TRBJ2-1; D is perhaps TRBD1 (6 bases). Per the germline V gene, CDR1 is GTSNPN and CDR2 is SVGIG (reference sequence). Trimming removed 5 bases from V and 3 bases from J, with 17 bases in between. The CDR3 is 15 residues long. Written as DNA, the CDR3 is TGTGCCTGGGATCAAACAGGGAAGATCTACAATGAGCAGTTCTTC. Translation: CAWDQTGKIYNEQFF.

Here the CDR3 DNA reads TGTGCCAGCAGCCCACCGGACAGGGGGGTTCTCTACGCCAACGTCCTGACTTTC. Its protein is CASSPPDRGVLYANVLTF. The chain employs TRBV28 and TRBJ2-6; 10 positions match TRBD1. The germline V gene encodes CDR1 MDHEN and CDR2 SYDVKM. Trimming cost V 6 bases and J 7 bases; bases outside gene matches: 15. The CDR3 sequence is 18 residues long.

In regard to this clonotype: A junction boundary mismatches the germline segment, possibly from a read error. The CDR3 reads CTSSLSRASPQETQYF. In DNA form, the CDR3 reads TGTACCAGCAGCTTATCTCGGGCTAGCCCCCAAGAGACCCAGTACTTC. J is TRBJ2-5 and V is TRBV7-9, with D possibly TRBD2 on 5 matching bases. This CDR3 is built from 16 residues. CDR1 SEHNR and CDR2 FQNEAQ come from the germline V gene (reference sequence).

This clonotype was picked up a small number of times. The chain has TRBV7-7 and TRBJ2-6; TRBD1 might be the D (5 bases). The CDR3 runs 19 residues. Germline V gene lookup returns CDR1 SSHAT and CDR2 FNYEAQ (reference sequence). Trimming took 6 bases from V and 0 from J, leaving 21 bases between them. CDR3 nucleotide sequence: TGTGCCAGCAGTCCAACGGCCAGGCCAGGGCGCTCTGGGGCCAACGTCCTGACTTTC. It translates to CASSPTARPGRSGANVLTF.

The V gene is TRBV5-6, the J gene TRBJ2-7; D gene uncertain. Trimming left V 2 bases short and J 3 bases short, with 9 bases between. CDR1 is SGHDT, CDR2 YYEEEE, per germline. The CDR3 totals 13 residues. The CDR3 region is CASSLVDRYEQYF. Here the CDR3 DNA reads TGTGCCAGCAGCTTAGTGGATCGCTACGAGCAGTACTTC.

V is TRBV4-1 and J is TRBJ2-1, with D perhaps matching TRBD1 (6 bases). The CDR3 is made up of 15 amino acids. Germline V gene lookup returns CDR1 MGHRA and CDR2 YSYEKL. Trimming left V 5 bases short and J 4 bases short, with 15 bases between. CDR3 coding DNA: TGCGCCAGCAGCTTCCCCGGGACATCGTACAATGAGCAGTTCTTC. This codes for CASSFPGTSYNEQFF.